Shown below are 29 T cell receptor beta chains from a single sample sequenced in a study of neurological immune-mediated disorders. In TCRdb, the 5' RACE reads were re-called with MiXCR into one record per CDR3 protein. The top ten hold approximately 9% of the sample, which has fewer than 50,000 distinct CDR3 sequences, roughly 13% seen once. Sample time point: longitudinal time-point 3. What was sequenced was PBMCs. The receptors were sampled from a male donor with HTLV-1-associated myelopathy (HAM/TSP).

V and J are TRBV7-2 and TRBJ2-3; 7 positions agree with TRBD1. This CDR3 is built from 13 residues. The V segment lost 5 bases and the J segment 5 bases; nucleotides outside the gene matches: 4. Per germline, CDR1 SGHTA and CDR2 FQGNSA. CDR3 coding DNA: TGTGCCAGCAGCCGGAACAGGGGAGATACGCAGTATTTT. This sequence encodes CASSRNRGDTQYF.

This chain links TRBV2 with TRBJ1-1; D possibly corresponds to TRBD1 (6 bases). Trimming took off 4 bases at V and 3 bases at J, with 9 bases between the two ends. Per the germline V gene, CDR1 is SNHLY and CDR2 is FYNNEI. This CDR3 is built from 13 residues. The DNA for the CDR3 is TGTGCCAGCAGTGCGGGGGGCGACACTGAAGCTTTCTTT. It specifies CASSAGGDTEAFF.

In this sample, this clonotype turned up many times. The J gene is TRBJ1-6, the V gene TRBV5-1; D is perhaps TRBD1 (5 bases). The germline gives CDR1 SGHRS, CDR2 YFSETQ. The V and J ends lost 4 bases and 8 bases respectively, with 16 bases between them. This CDR3 has 15 amino acids. CDR3 residues: CASSPLWGTDSPLHF. CDR3 coding DNA: TGCGCCAGCAGCCCCTTGTGGGGGACGGATTCACCCCTCCACTTT.

This clonotype was seen ten or more times. V and J are TRBV5-1 and TRBJ2-5, with 8 bases fitting TRBD2. Germline CDR1 SGHRS, CDR2 YFSETQ. The V gene end was trimmed by 3 bases and the J gene end by 5 bases; junction bases not matched to a gene: 6. The CDR3 covers 14 residues. The CDR3 spells CASSYYPSGETQYF. The DNA for the CDR3 is TGCGCCAGCAGCTACTACCCTAGCGGGGAGACCCAGTACTTC.

In regard to this clonotype: The junction and the germline gene differ at one end; a read error may be behind it. The chain links TRBV12-3 or TRBV12-4 to TRBJ1-5; 8 nucleotides agree with TRBD1. CDR3 length: 12 residues. CDR3 in DNA: TGTGCCAGCACTACAGGGGGGGAAGGCCCAGCATTT. This sequence encodes CASTTGGEGPAF.

With regard to this clonotype: This sequence may be a read error, since a much larger clone differs from it by one base. V gene TRBV7-9 combines with J gene TRBJ2-7, with D unclear. In germline, CDR1 is SEHNR, CDR2 FQNEAQ (reference sequence). V was pared by 5 bases and J by 2 bases, with 7 bases between. The CDR3 length is 12 residues. The CDR3 spells CASSLVAYEQYF. CDR3 DNA sequence: TGTGCCAGCAGCCTCGTCGCCTACGAGCAGTACTTC.

This clonotype was observed many times. The chain is built from TRBV5-1 and TRBJ1-1, with D perhaps TRBD1 (6 bases). Germline CDR1 and CDR2: SGHRS and YFSETQ. CDR3 length: 15 residues. Trimming pared 4 bases from V and 1 base from J, leaving 14 bases between. The CDR3 DNA follows: TGCGCCAGCAGCGGGAATGGGGGCGAGAACACTGAAGCTTTCTTT. The encoded protein is CASSGNGGENTEAFF.

Only a few counts were recorded for this clonotype. V and J are TRBV2 and TRBJ1-1; D is unresolved. The CDR3 has 13 residues. Trimming stripped 4 bases from V and 1 base from J, with 7 bases between. The germline V gene has CDR1 SNHLY and CDR2 FYNNEI. The DNA for the CDR3 is TGTGCCAGCAGTGTTCTCGAGAACACTGAAGCTTTCTTT. This encodes CASSVLENTEAFF.

This clonotype came up many times. The rearrangement uses TRBV20-1 and TRBJ2-2; D possibly corresponds to TRBD2 (6 bases). The V end was cut by 2 bases, the J end by 3 bases, with 19 bases between. CDR1 and CDR2 (germline): DFQATT, SNEGSKA (reference sequence). The CDR3 runs to 17 residues. The CDR3, as DNA: TGCAGTGCTAGAAGGCGGGGTCGAGGACGGGACACCGGGGAGCTGTTTTTT. Residues: CSARRRGRGRDTGELFF.

This clonotype was seen at least ten times. The DNA for the CDR3 is TGCGCCAGCAGCTTGGACGGGTATAGCAATCAGCCCCAGCATTTT. Its translation is CASSLDGYSNQPQHF. The rearrangement uses TRBV5-1 and TRBJ1-5; D not certain. This CDR3 contains 15 residues. Germline CDR1 is SGHRS and CDR2 is YFSETQ. V lost 0 bases to trimming and J lost 0 bases, with 7 bases between them.

This clonotype was counted many times. The chain links TRBV6-5 to TRBJ1-2; 8 bases agree with TRBD1. This CDR3 region has 13 residues. V was clipped by 6 bases and J by 7 bases; unmatched bases: 7. Germline CDR1 is MNHEY and CDR2 is SVGAGI. CDR3 protein: CASRGQGAGGYTF. The CDR3 DNA is TGTGCCAGCAGAGGACAGGGAGCAGGTGGCTACACCTTC.

Ten or more counts support this clonotype. The chain has TRBV27 and TRBJ1-1; no firm D call. CDR1 and CDR2 (germline): MNHEY, SMNVEV (reference sequence). This CDR3 comprises 13 residues. Trimming stripped 3 bases from V and 1 base from J, with 6 bases between. CDR3 sequence reads: CASSFSRNTEAFF. The CDR3 nucleotides read TGTGCCAGCAGTTTTAGTAGGAACACTGAAGCTTTCTTT.

This clonotype was seen at least ten times. The CDR3 DNA follows: TGTGCCATCCTACTAGGGGGGACCGGGGAGCTGTTTTTT. The encoded protein is CAILLGGTGELFF. The V call is TRBV7-7, the J call TRBJ2-2; D is possibly TRBD1 or TRBD2 (6 bases each). The germline V gene has CDR1 SSHAT and CDR2 FNYEAQ (reference sequence). V was pared by 10 bases and J by 5 bases, with 14 bases between. This CDR3 region has 13 residues.

This clonotype was seen repeatedly, ten times or more. This sequence joins TRBV7-9 and TRBJ1-2; D ambiguous. Germline V gene data show CDR1 as SEHNR and CDR2 as FQNEAQ (reference sequence). V lost 1 base, J lost 8 bases, and 8 bases lay in between. The CDR3 sequence is 12 residues long. The CDR3 DNA reads TGTGCCAGCAGCTTAGTCGAGGACGGCTACACCTTC. This gives the protein CASSLVEDGYTF.

The table lists this clonotype with many counts. The chain couples TRBV20-1 to TRBJ2-3, with TRBD2 as a possible D gene (6 bases). This CDR3 region has 14 residues. Germline lookup yields CDR1 DFQATT and CDR2 SNEGSKA (reference sequence). The V and J ends lost 3 bases and 1 base respectively, with 11 bases between them. The CDR3 nucleotides are TGCAGTGCTAGTCCCGGGAGCGGCACAGATACGCAGTATTTT. The encoded protein is CSASPGSGTDTQYF.

This clonotype was seen at least ten times. J is TRBJ2-7 and V is TRBV4-2, with D perhaps TRBD2 (6 bases). From germline, CDR1 is LGHNA and CDR2 YNFKEQ. The CDR3 runs to 14 residues. V was shortened by 2 bases and J by 4 bases, with 12 bases between the two germline ends. The CDR3, as DNA: TGTGCCAGCAGCCAATCGACTAGTAGGTACGAGCAGTACTTC. This translates into CASSQSTSRYEQYF.

This chain links TRBV5-1 with TRBJ2-2, with no clear D. Germline V gene lookup returns CDR1 SGHRS and CDR2 YFSETQ. V was shortened by 7 bases and J by 1 base, with 11 bases between the two germline ends. The CDR3 contains 14 residues. The CDR3: CASGEYRNTGELFF. The CDR3 region has the DNA TGCGCCAGCGGAGAATACAGGAACACCGGGGAGCTGTTTTTT.

This clonotype was observed many times. V and J are TRBV5-1 and TRBJ1-1, with D possibly matching TRBD1 (5 bases). Germline loops: CDR1 SGHRS, CDR2 YFSETQ. CDR3 length: 16 amino acids. The ends were cut back, 0 bases at V and 5 bases at J, with 17 bases in the middle. CDR3 DNA: TGCGCCAGCAGCTTGGATCGGGGGGGTGTAGGGACTGAAGCTTTCTTT. It translates to CASSLDRGGVGTEAFF.

This clonotype was counted at least ten times. The gene calls are TRBV9 and TRBJ1-4; 10 nucleotides agree with TRBD1. Germline V gene sequence: CDR1 SGDLS, CDR2 YYNGEE. The CDR3 totals 14 residues. V lost 4 bases and J lost 7; bases outside the gene matches: 4. The CDR3 DNA sequence: TGTGCCAGCAGCCCGGGACAGGGGATTGAAAAACTGTTTTTT. It is translated as CASSPGQGIEKLFF.

This clonotype was observed many times. The chain couples TRBV28 to TRBJ1-5, with D possibly TRBD1 on 5 matching bases. CDR3 length: 15 amino acids. Germline V gene data show CDR1 as MDHEN and CDR2 as SYDVKM. V was cut by 3 bases and J by 5 bases, with 14 bases left in between. This CDR3 is CASSLSGGRHQPQHF. DNA for the CDR3: TGTGCCAGCAGTTTGTCGGGGGGAAGGCATCAGCCCCAGCATTTT.

This clonotype was detected many times. The rearrangement links TRBV12-3 or TRBV12-4 to TRBJ1-4; the match to TRBD1 covers 9 bases. Trimming cost V 6 bases and J 4 bases; bases outside gene matches: 3. The CDR3 contains 14 residues. This CDR3 is CASRWGQGNEKLFF. Written as DNA, the CDR3 is TGTGCCAGCAGGTGGGGACAGGGTAATGAAAAACTGTTTTTT.

This clonotype occurred many times. The V call is TRBV4-1, the J call TRBJ2-7, with D possibly TRBD2 on 6 matching bases. The CDR3 extends over 16 amino acids. V lost 0 bases and J 2 bases, leaving 14 bases between the germline ends. The germline V gene has CDR1 MGHRA and CDR2 YSYEKL. The CDR3 loop reads CASSQEGVEGAYEQYF. DNA for the CDR3: TGCGCCAGCAGCCAAGAGGGTGTGGAGGGAGCCTACGAGCAGTACTTC.

Many counts were recorded for this clonotype. The genes are TRBV7-2 and TRBJ2-3; the match to TRBD2 covers 13 bases. The CDR3 extends over 15 amino acids. CDR1 SGHTA and CDR2 FQGNSA come from the germline V gene. The V gene end was trimmed by 3 bases and the J gene end by 4 bases; junction bases not matched to a gene: 1. The CDR3 nucleotides read TGTGCCAGCAGCTTCACTAGCGGGGGGGCAGATACGCAGTATTTT. As protein: CASSFTSGGADTQYF.

Concerning this clonotype itself: A clone one base away is much larger, so this may be a read error. The V call is TRBV6-1, the J call TRBJ1-5; unclear D gene. The CDR3 contains 15 residues. V lost 3 bases and J lost 7, with 16 bases in between. Germline V CDR1 and CDR2: MNHNS, SASEGT. CDR3 sequence reads: CASSEGAVAAQPQHF. In nucleotides, the CDR3 is TGTGCCAGCAGTGAGGGCGCGGTCGCGGCCCAGCCCCAGCATTTT.

The rearrangement uses TRBV4-1 and TRBJ1-6, with 7 positions matching TRBD1. The CDR3 has 17 residues. V trimming: 1 base; J trimming: 3 bases; junction bases outside the gene matches: 6. Per the germline V gene, CDR1 is MGHRA and CDR2 is YSYEKL. The CDR3 DNA reads as TGCGCCAGCAGCCAAGCTGGGACAGACTACTATAATTCACCCCTCCACTTT. It yields the protein CASSQAGTDYYNSPLHF.

The sample holds many counts of this clonotype. This chain joins TRBV29-1 and TRBJ2-7; TRBD1 agrees at 8 bases. V lost 5 bases and J lost 5; bases outside the gene matches: 8. Germline-derived CDR1 and CDR2 are SQVTM and ANQGSEA. The CDR3 length is 13 residues. Here the CDR3 DNA reads TGCAGCGTTTCTCGGACAGGGAGGCACGAGCAGTACTTC. This encodes CSVSRTGRHEQYF.

The chain carries TRBV28 and TRBJ2-2; D is perhaps TRBD1 or TRBD2 (6 bases each). V lost 1 base, J lost 4 bases, and 13 bases lay in between. Germline CDR1 and CDR2: MDHEN and SYDVKM. The CDR3 consists of 16 residues. CDR3 sequence reads: CASSLLGGRGTGELFF. The CDR3, as DNA: TGTGCCAGCAGTTTATTAGGGGGGCGCGGCACCGGGGAGCTGTTTTTT.

The table lists this clonotype with a few counts. The rearrangement uses TRBV14 and TRBJ2-7; D unclear. The V and J ends lost 0 bases and 1 base respectively, with 7 bases between them. Per germline, CDR1 SGHDN and CDR2 FVKESK. CDR3 length: 14 residues. CDR3 protein: CASSQEWDSYEQYF. The CDR3 DNA is TGTGCCAGCAGCCAAGAGTGGGATTCCTACGAGCAGTACTTC. The entire variable domain, with the rest obtained from reference TRBV14 and TRBJ2-7, is as follows: EAGVTQFPSHSVIEKGQTVTLRCDPISGHDNLYWYRRVMGKEIKFLLHFVKESKQDESGMPNNRFLAERTGGTYSTLKVQPAELEDSGVYFCASSQEWDSYEQYFGPGTRLTVT.

This clonotype was found many times. J is TRBJ2-2 and V is TRBV2; 12 nucleotides agree with TRBD1. This CDR3 region has 15 residues. With 4 bases clipped from V and 5 bases from J, the junction kept 2 bases outside the gene matches. Germline V gives CDR1 SNHLY, CDR2 FYNNEI. CDR3 protein: CASSGGQGATGELFF. Here the CDR3 DNA reads TGTGCCAGCAGTGGGGGACAGGGGGCGACCGGGGAGCTGTTTTTT.